Listed below are T cell receptor beta chains from one sample, sequenced in a study of post-analysis software for immune sequencing data. Each CDR3 protein gets one entry after TCRdb re-called the PCR reads with MiXCR. There are hundreds of thousands of distinct CDR3 sequences in the sample; around 44% occur only once, and under 2% lies in the top ten. Material: blood. The receptors originated from a girl aged 10 to 17 with multiple sclerosis. Each CDR3 is given with its conserved first and last residue. D genes are given only for firm matches. The size entry is marked missing in some rows and otherwise reads once, few, many or a size class.

d_call | j_call | cdr3_length | v_call | clone_size | cdr3_aa | cdr3_nt
. | TRBJ2-1 | 16 | TRBV29-1 | . | CSVPPLSGLSNNEQFF | TGCAGCGTCCCCCCCCTTAGCGGACTGAGCAACAATGAGCAGTTCTTC
. | TRBJ1-2 | 13 | TRBV6-5 | . | CASSRTGIHGYTF | TGTGCCAGCAGCCGAACAGGGATACATGGCTACACCTTC
TRBD2 | TRBJ2-5 | 14 | TRBV20-1 | . | CSAYAGGSDETQYF | TGCAGTGCTTATGCGGGCGGGAGCGATGAGACCCAGTACTTC
. | TRBJ2-1 | 14 | TRBV20-1 | . | CSAYFESYYNEQFF | TGCAGTGCTTATTTTGAGTCGTACTACAATGAGCAGTTCTTC
. | TRBJ2-6 | 17 | TRBV28 | . | CASSLSSSVSGANVLTF | TGTGCCAGCAGCCTGTCTTCATCCGTCTCTGGGGCCAACGTCCTGACTTTC
. | TRBJ1-2 | 14 | TRBV12-3/TRBV12-4 | few | CASFNSFLNYGYTF | TGTGCCAGCTTCAACTCCTTTCTTAACTATGGCTACACCTTC
. | TRBJ2-7 | 12 | TRBV7-9 | few | CASSLPGSEQYF | TGTGCCAGCAGCCTCCCGGGCAGCGAGCAGTACTTC
. | TRBJ2-1 | 13 | TRBV12-3/TRBV12-4 | . | CASSLGGESEQFF | TGTGCCAGCAGTTTGGGTGGGGAGAGTGAGCAGTTCTTC
. | TRBJ2-1 | 15 | TRBV13 | few | CASSFARESLSEQFF | TGTGCCAGCAGCTTTGCTAGAGAATCCCTAAGTGAGCAGTTCTTC
. | TRBJ2-1 | 12 | TRBV6-6 | . | CASSDDTYEQFF | TGTGCCAGCAGTGACGACACTTATGAGCAGTTCTTC
TRBD1 | TRBJ2-1 | 16 | TRBV13 | . | CASSLAARTGMNEQFF | TGTGCCAGCAGCTTAGCCGCCAGGACAGGGATGAATGAGCAGTTCTTC
TRBD1 | TRBJ2-7 | 15 | TRBV7-9 | few | CASSLGWDREDEQYF | TGTGCCAGCAGCTTAGGATGGGACAGGGAGGACGAGCAGTACTTC
. | TRBJ1-4 | 11 | TRBV12-3/TRBV12-4 | . | CASRYDEKLFF | TGTGCCAGCAGATATGATGAAAAACTGTTTTTT
. | TRBJ1-2 | 13 | TRBV29-1 | . | CSVTAFTAYGYTF | TGCAGCGTTACCGCGTTCACGGCCTATGGCTACACCTTC
TRBD2 | TRBJ2-3 | 14 | TRBV5-1 | . | CASTRGGFEDTQYF | TGCGCCAGCACCCGGGGGGGCTTTGAGGATACGCAGTATTTT
TRBD1 | TRBJ2-3 | 16 | TRBV5-1 | . | CASSLEGQGAADTQYF | TGCGCCAGCAGCTTGGAGGGACAGGGGGCCGCAGATACGCAGTATTTT
. | TRBJ1-2 | 14 | TRBV15 | . | CATSSLTGGYGYTF | TGTGCCACCAGCAGCCTGACCGGGGGCTATGGCTACACCTTC
TRBD1 | TRBJ2-5 | 17 | TRBV12-3/TRBV12-4 | . | CASSSLLEGQGSGTQYF | TGTGCCAGCAGTTCCCTCTTGGAGGGACAGGGAAGCGGTACCCAGTACTTC
TRBD1 | TRBJ2-5 | 15 | TRBV7-3 | few | CASSFTGTGKETQYF | TGTGCCAGCAGCTTTACCGGGACAGGGAAAGAGACCCAGTACTTC
. | TRBJ2-1 | 17 | TRBV7-7 | . | CASSTSLPGHGRDEQFF | TGTGCCAGCAGCACGTCTCTCCCGGGACACGGGCGGGATGAGCAGTTCTTC
. | TRBJ2-7 | 16 | TRBV4-1 | . | CAGSQDEQGSAYEQYF | TGCGCCGGCAGCCAAGATGAGCAGGGTAGTGCCTACGAGCAGTACTTC
TRBD1 | TRBJ2-7 | 12 | TRBV29-1 | many | CSAGQGSYEQYF | TGCAGCGCCGGACAGGGATCCTACGAGCAGTACTTC
TRBD1 | TRBJ1-4 | 14 | TRBV20-1 | . | CSAMPGTENEKLFF | TGCAGTGCCATGCCCGGGACAGAGAATGAAAAACTGTTTTTT
TRBD2 | TRBJ2-1 | 14 | TRBV5-1 | once | CASSYSGVSNEQFF | TGCGCCAGCAGCTACAGCGGGGTTTCCAATGAGCAGTTCTTC
. | TRBJ2-1 | 15 | TRBV20-1 | few | CSARDRTNIYNEQFF | TGCAGTGCTAGAGATCGGACTAACATATACAATGAGCAGTTCTTC
TRBD2 | TRBJ2-7 | 20 | TRBV7-2 | . | CASSLFRISKSGGVVYEQYF | TGTGCCAGCAGCTTATTTCGCATTTCCAAGAGCGGGGGGGTCGTCTACGAGCAGTACTTC
. | TRBJ1-1 | 13 | TRBV20-1 | . | CSAREGMDTEAFF | TGCAGTGCTAGAGAGGGGATGGACACTGAAGCTTTCTTT
. | TRBJ2-2 | 14 | TRBV12-3/TRBV12-4 | . | CASSWAQATGELFF | TGTGCCAGCAGTTGGGCACAAGCCACCGGGGAGCTGTTTTTT
. | TRBJ1-1 | 12 | TRBV7-9 | . | CASSFQTKGAFF | TGTGCCAGCAGCTTTCAAACTAAAGGGGCTTTCTTT
. | TRBJ2-1 | 13 | TRBV20-1 | . | CSVSDRFGDEQFF | TGCAGTGTTAGCGACAGGTTTGGGGATGAGCAGTTCTTC
TRBD1 | TRBJ2-1 | 15 | TRBV10-3 | few | CAIRPTGARYNEQFF | TGTGCCATCAGGCCGACAGGGGCGCGGTACAATGAGCAGTTCTTC